Included here is one T cell receptor (beta chain) sequence, with context. Its antigen is still unknown. Per-base quality was not reported, and no clone a single base away is much larger than it. The sample comes from a study of T cell responses to AZD1222 COVID-19 vaccine (dated by TCRdb to the early 2020s). Context from the whole study: AZD1222 recipients given second doses at about 4 weeks or at about 12 weeks were pooled, since spike-specific TCR depth and breadth were not found to differ between the two schedules. TCR sequencing was performed for about 250 trial participants, of whom around 210 were given two doses of AZD1222 and around 25 were given two doses of MenACWY control vaccine. Enrollment into the trials was organized by age into subgroups of 18-55, 56-69 and 70-plus years, and those subgroups contained about 160, 30 and 59 TCR-sequenced participants, respectively.

V loses 2 bases of germline sequence and J loses 2 bases, and the interval between the two ends is 12 bases. Inclusive of the bounding cysteine and phenylalanine, the CDR3 is 15 residues long. CDR3 DNA only is kept here, 45 bases in frame from base 1. CDR1 is given as SGHTA and CDR2 as FQGTGA, both from the germline V gene. Study-wide findings and limitations: Conclusions about previously exposed vaccinees are limited, since just five or six AZD1222 recipients were seropositive for SARS-CoV-2 at baseline. Participants were mostly white British, with more females than males. The authors suggested clonal diversity may have been underestimated. CD4 TCRs associated with the vaccine covered the entire spike protein, and the dominant responses were in regions 160-218 and 743-854. Because no day 14 peak-response samples were available, the repertoires could be characterized only after the peak T cell response. Reportedly, almost half of the unique spike-specific TCRs recognized epitopes lying outside the regions that are mutated in the B.1.351 and B.1.1.7 variants. The 56-69-year group was small, and its depth increase did not reach significance, likely because of low power. After two AZD1222 doses, spike-specific TCR breadth and depth were significantly higher than at day 0 and than in MenACWY recipients.

What the time point label conveys for this sample: baseline before first vaccination. Samples from vaccinated people were obtained from the UK trials COV001 and COV002, which included a single-blind randomized controlled phase 2/3 trial of AZD1222 (ChAdOx1 nCoV-19) in healthy adults. Trial participant PBMC samples were collected at day 0 and day 28 after the second dose for TCRbeta chain sequencing. The CDR3 regions of human TCRbeta chains were subjected to immunosequencing. The original pipeline was this. Repertoire TCRs were matched against a reference library of SARS-CoV-2-specific TCRs generated with the MIRA antigen-specificity platform. Breadth meant the fraction of unique TCRs that were SARS-CoV-2-associated, whereas depth meant the fraction of total T cells that were SARS-CoV-2-associated. Using the MIRA data, every spike-specific TCR was mapped to the spike region that the TCR reacted to and assigned to either a CD4 or a CD8 class. Log10-transformed breadth and depth values were compared by one-way ANOVA with Sidak's multiple comparisons tests. TCRdb holds this immuneACCESS table with in-frame rearrangements only. Some clones are missing; in checked studies, unresolved V genes explain under half, and the rest has no known cause. V, J and clone size derive from that table, while D and trimming were established from the DNA sequence. The sample table holds around 100,000 clones, of which 85% to 90% were seen once. 8.4% of the sample is in the top ten clones.

The TCR was taken from an adult in good health. Here the sequenced sample was peripheral blood, taken on day 0 of AZD1222 vaccination. The chain couples TRBV7-3 to TRBJ2-5, with TRBD1 tentatively as D gene (5 bases match). The bases read TGTGCCAGCAGCTTATATCCAGGGCAACAAGAGACCCAGTACTTC. Translated, it reads CASSLYPGQQETQYF.